This T cell receptor (beta chain) was identified in a study of blood T cell repertoires in COVID-19 (TCRdb year 2020). For the study in its entirety: The collaborator samples originated in the United States, Italy and Spain and spanned the acute and convalescent phases of COVID-19. The prospective study material was composed of cDNA or gDNA derived from T cells, B-cell-depleted T cells, or PBMCs. Deeply sampled blood TCRbeta repertoires from subjects exposed to, actively infected with, or recovered from COVID-19 were included in the dataset. The repertoires were made available in a free public database intended to serve as a resource for research on the immune response to SARS-CoV-2. Samples came from the ongoing ImmuneRACE study (first 160 participants) plus 1,254 subjects from 6 global collaborators. Sample metadata almost always included a de-identified subject ID, COVID-19 status, age in years and sex. Where available, HLA class I and class II types were obtained from metadata supplied by the sample provider rather than from assay-based typing. Here is what the overall study found, with its caveats: How much clinical and demographic metadata was included differed by source and by participant, and the metadata was provided uncurated.

The collaborating institutions used their own protocols to collect whole blood in K2EDTA tubes. For TCRbeta analysis, collaborators shipped samples as frozen whole blood, isolated PBMCs, or DNA extracted from either of those sample types. CDR1 and CDR2 are read off the germline V gene as SNHLY and FYNNEI. V gives up 5 bases and J gives up 0 bases, and the segment between their germline ends measures 10 bases. The CDR3 measures 15 amino acids from cysteine to phenylalanine. This entry keeps only the CDR3 DNA: 45 bases, framed from base 1. This clone has only a few counts. Its antigen is not yet known. Base qualities are missing; no much larger clone stands one base away. The immunoSEQ Assay, a bias-controlled multiplex PCR, was used to amplify TCRbeta CDR3 regions from genomic DNA. For the original study's pipeline: Nucleated cell counts per sample were estimated from amplification of reference gene primers within the assay. To quantify the absolute abundance of each unique TCRbeta CDR3 rearrangement, sequence reads were collapsed and filtered. For each sample, productive Simpson clonality was calculated as the square root of Simpson's diversity index over productive rearrangements. TCRdb stores this immuneACCESS table with in-frame sequences only. Part of the clones is absent; in the studies checked, under half of the shortfall reflects unresolved V genes, and no reason is known for the rest. Clonal size and the V and J genes are those of that table, whereas D and trimming came from the DNA. The sample includes about 130,000 clones, with more than 70% observed a single time. Approximately 1.8% of the sample is in the top ten clones.

Specimen: peripheral blood. The V and J genes are TRBV2 and TRBJ1-4, with a weak D call of TRBD1 (6 bases match). The TCR was taken from a man between 65 and 85 years old with acute or convalescent COVID-19. The encoded CDR3 is CASSSAGATNEKLFF. The DNA sequence is given as TGTGCCAGCAGTTCGGCAGGGGCAACTAATGAAAAACTGTTTTTT.